Each of the 8 T cell receptor beta chains below was sequenced from the same sample in a study of blood T cell repertoires in COVID-19. Sequencing used immunoSEQ multiplex PCR; TCRdb keeps in-frame clones, though not all of them. Of about 210,000 clones in the sample, approximately 82% are singletons; the top ten hold roughly 8.7%. The specimen sequenced was peripheral blood. The source of these receptors is a man in his fifties with active or convalescent COVID-19.

The rearrangement joins TRBV9 to TRBJ2-3, with TRBD2 identical over 9 bases. Trimming took 1 base from V and 2 from J; bases not matched to a gene: 5. This CDR3 contains 16 residues. Germline V lookup: CDR1 SGDLS, CDR2 YYNGEE. CDR3 region: CASSVSSGGTTDTQYF. The CDR3 coding sequence is TGTGCCAGCAGCGTAAGTAGCGGGGGAACCACAGATACGCAGTATTTT.

V gene TRBV28 combines with J gene TRBJ1-4, with 7 bases identical to TRBD1. Germline V lookup: CDR1 MDHEN, CDR2 SYDVKM. The CDR3 sequence is 15 residues long. V trimming: 4 bases; J trimming: 5 bases; junction bases outside the gene matches: 7. DNA for the CDR3: TGTGCCAGCAGTTCACAGGGGCCCGGGAATGAAAAACTGTTTTTT. This gives the protein CASSSQGPGNEKLFF.

The chain carries TRBV11-2 and TRBJ2-1; a possible D gene is TRBD2 (5 bases). The CDR3 sequence is 15 residues long. V was cut by 4 bases and J by 0 bases, with 10 bases left in between. CDR1 is SGHAT and CDR2 is FQNNGV in the germline V gene. The CDR3 bases are TGTGCCAGCAGCTCAGCGGCTAGCTCCTACAATGAGCAGTTCTTC. Translating it yields CASSSAASSYNEQFF.

V is TRBV6-5 and J is TRBJ2-1; 9 bases line up with TRBD1. CDR3 length: 12 residues. Germline CDR1 is MNHEY and CDR2 is SVGAGI. Trimming removed 5 bases from V and 9 bases from J; junction bases left unmatched: 2. CDR3 bases: TGTGCCAGCAGTACAGGGGGCGGTGAGCAGTTCTTC. Amino acids: CASSTGGGEQFF.

This rearrangement joins TRBV7-8 to TRBJ2-1; 16 bases are a match to TRBD2. The CDR3 runs to 18 residues. Germline CDR1 reads SGHVS; CDR2 reads FQNEAQ. Trimming took 5 bases from V and 1 from J; bases not matched to a gene: 5. In nucleotides, the CDR3 is TGTGCCAGCAGCGAGGGACTAGCGGGGGGGCAATCCTACAATGAGCAGTTCTTC. Translating gives CASSEGLAGGQSYNEQFF.

The chain joins TRBV10-3 to TRBJ1-2; D might be TRBD1 (6 bases). With 1 base removed from V and 4 bases from J, the gap between germline ends came to 19 bases. The V gene's germline CDR1 is ENHRY and CDR2 SYGVKD. The length of the CDR3 is 17 residues. DNA for the CDR3: TGTGCCATCAGTGAGTTTAAATACAGGGATGGTCCCTATGGCTACACCTTC. As protein: CAISEFKYRDGPYGYTF.

The chain uses TRBV5-6 and TRBJ2-7, with 7 bases identical to TRBD1. CDR1 and CDR2 from the germline V gene are SGHDT and YYEEEE. CDR3 length: 10 residues. V shed 7 bases and J 6 bases; nucleotides not matched to a gene: 1. CDR3 DNA: TGTGCCAGCCGGACAGGCGAGCAGTACGTC. The encoded protein is CASRTGEQYV.

This clone was observed a single time. The chain has TRBV7-8 and TRBJ1-2; tentative D call: TRBD1 (6 bases). The germline V gene has CDR1 SGHVS and CDR2 FQNEAQ. V was shortened by 3 bases and J by 7 bases, with 18 bases between the two germline ends. The CDR3 spans 15 residues. The CDR3: CASSFSDQLGGGYTF. The CDR3 coding sequence is TGTGCCAGCAGCTTTTCGGACCAGTTAGGGGGTGGCTACACCTTC.